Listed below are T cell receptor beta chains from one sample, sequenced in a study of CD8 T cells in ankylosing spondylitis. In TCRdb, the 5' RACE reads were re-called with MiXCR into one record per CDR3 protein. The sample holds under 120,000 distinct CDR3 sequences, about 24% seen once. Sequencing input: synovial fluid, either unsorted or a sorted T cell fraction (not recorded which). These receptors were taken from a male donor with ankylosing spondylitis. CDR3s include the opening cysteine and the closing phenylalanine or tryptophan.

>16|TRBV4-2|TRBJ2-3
CASSQVLAGSTDTQYF
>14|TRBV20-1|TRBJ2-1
CSASDGSDYNEQFF
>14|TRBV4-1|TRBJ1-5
CASSPRQGGQPQHF
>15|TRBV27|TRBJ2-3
CASVPRPGGTDTQYF
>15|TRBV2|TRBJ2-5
CASSEVQGSWETQYF
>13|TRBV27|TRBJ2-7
CASSLRVGHEQYF
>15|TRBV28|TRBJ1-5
CASSLQSGLNQPQHF
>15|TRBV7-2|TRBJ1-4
CASSSSGTPTEKLFF
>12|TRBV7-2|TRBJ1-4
CASSLATGKLFF
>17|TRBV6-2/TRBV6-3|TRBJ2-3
CATVSGLAGTSTDTQYF
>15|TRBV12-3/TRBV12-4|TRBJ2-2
CASSLLTGNTGELFF